This T cell receptor beta chain was captured by sequencing in a study of blood T cell repertoires in COVID-19. Method: immunoSEQ multiplex PCR; TCRdb's copy keeps in-frame clones and lacks some. The table shows around 23,000 clones, with approximately 89% occurring only once. Germline-derived CDR1 and CDR2 are MDHEN and SYDVKM. This CDR3 is built from 12 residues. Trimming shortened V by 8 bases and J by 3 bases, and 11 bases separated the two germline ends. Material for sequencing was peripheral blood. The TCR sequence derives from a human donor in a cohort sampled during active COVID-19. The chain recombines TRBV28 with TRBJ2-7, with D perhaps matching TRBD1 (6 bases). CDR3: CASAGTNYEQYF. DNA of the CDR3: TGTGCCAGCGCCGGGACAAACTACGAGCAGTACTTC.